This is a list of T cell receptor beta chains from one sample in a study of cytomegalovirus exposure and HLA in healthy donors. The table came from immunoSEQ multiplex PCR; TCRdb's copy has only in-frame clones and leaves some out. Of roughly 99,000 clones in the sample, more than 60% are singletons; the top ten hold 16%. Material for sequencing was PBMCs. These receptors were obtained from a man in his 60s in good health and CMV-seropositive. Both conserved end residues are part of each CDR3. Each record gives: V gene, CDR3 length, clone size, D gene, J gene, CDR3 DNA, CDR3 protein. The D gene is left open where the match is weak. Clone sizes are given selectively: once, few, many, or a class where the clone is expanded.

TRBV18	13	NA	NA	TRBJ1-4	TGTGCCAGCTCAGCATTGCGAGATGAAAAACTGTTTTTT	CASSALRDEKLFF
TRBV4-1	14	NA	TRBD1	TRBJ1-3	TGCGCCAGCAGCCACAGGGGGCCGGGAAACACCATATATTTT	CASSHRGPGNTIYF
TRBV5-8	14	NA	NA	TRBJ1-2	TGTGCCAGCAGCTCTGGCCAGGGGACGAGTGGCTACACCTTC	CASSSGQGTSGYTF
TRBV28	14	NA	NA	TRBJ2-7	TGTGCCAGCAGGACCCCCGTGGGGCCCTACGAGCAGTACTTC	CASRTPVGPYEQYF
TRBV28	13	NA	NA	TRBJ2-7	TGTGCCAGCAGTTTTCTCGTCGAGGGCGAGCAGTACTTC	CASSFLVEGEQYF
TRBV27	12	NA	NA	TRBJ2-2	TGTGCCAGCAGTAGGGGGAAGGGGGAGCTGTTTTTT	CASSRGKGELFF
TRBV7-2	15	NA	TRBD2	TRBJ2-7	TGTGCCAGCAGCTCGCTAGCGGGGGGGCTTGACGAGCAGTACTTC	CASSSLAGGLDEQYF
TRBV5-4	15	NA	TRBD2	TRBJ2-3	TGTGCCAGCAGCTTGGTCGGGGAGGGCTCAGATACGCAGTATTTT	CASSLVGEGSDTQYF
TRBV10-2	15	NA	TRBD1	TRBJ2-3	TGCGCCAGCAGTGAATCAGGGGGTTGGACAGATACGCAGTATTTT	CASSESGGWTDTQYF
TRBV5-1	15	NA	NA	TRBJ2-5	TGCGCCAGCAGCTTAGGAGGTTCGTCAGCAGAGACCCAGTACTTC	CASSLGGSSAETQYF
TRBV5-4	15	NA	NA	TRBJ2-1	TGTGCCAGCAGCTTGTTGCGGGGCACCTACAATGAGCAGTTCTTC	CASSLLRGTYNEQFF
TRBV9	16	NA	NA	TRBJ1-3	TGTGCCAGCAGCGTAGCCGAGGGAGCAAGAGGAAACACCATATATTTT	CASSVAEGARGNTIYF
TRBV5-6	17	many	TRBD2	TRBJ2-5	TGTGCCAGCAGCTTAGGAGGTCGACTAGCGGGGAGGGAGACCCAGTACTTC	CASSLGGRLAGRETQYF
TRBV5-1	15	once	NA	TRBJ2-1	TGCGCCAGCAGCCCGGGATTTCTGGGGGGAAATGAGCAGTTCTTC	CASSPGFLGGNEQFF
TRBV29-1	14	NA	NA	TRBJ2-7	TGCAGCGTTTCACTACAGGTATCCTCCGGCGAGCAGTACTTC	CSVSLQVSSGEQYF
TRBV5-1	16	once	NA	TRBJ2-2	TGCGCCAGCAGCTTGGGGGGCCGGGTTAACACCGGGGAGCTGTTTTTT	CASSLGGRVNTGELFF
TRBV18	15	NA	NA	TRBJ2-3	TGTGCCAGCTCACCAGGCCTAGAAAGCACAGATACGCAGTATTTT	CASSPGLESTDTQYF
TRBV30	14	NA	NA	TRBJ1-3	TGTGCCCTAGTCAGGGACACTCCTGGAAACACCATATATTTT	CALVRDTPGNTIYF
TRBV4-1	14	NA	TRBD2	TRBJ2-3	TGCGCCAGCAGCTCAGAGTCGGGGGGAGATACGCAGTATTTT	CASSSESGGDTQYF
TRBV27	14	few	TRBD1	TRBJ1-6	TGTGCCAGCAGGCCCGGGACAGGGTACTCACCCCTCCACTTT	CASRPGTGYSPLHF
TRBV19	13	NA	TRBD1	TRBJ2-5	TGTGCCAGTAGTATGTCAGGGGGCCGGGGGAAGTACTTC	CASSMSGGRGKYF
TRBV18	17	NA	NA	TRBJ1-2	TGTGCCAGCTCACCCGACGTGCAGGGGCCTACTAACTATGGCTACACCTTC	CASSPDVQGPTNYGYTF
TRBV7-2	17	NA	TRBD1	TRBJ2-1	TGTGCCAGCAGCCCAAGGGGAGGGACAGGGGCCCCCATTGAGCAGTTCTTC	CASSPRGGTGAPIEQFF
TRBV5-1	16	NA	NA	TRBJ2-3	TGCGCCAGCAGCTCCGACGGGATTGTTAGCACAGATACGCAGTATTTT	CASSSDGIVSTDTQYF
TRBV5-4	15	NA	NA	TRBJ2-1	TGTGCCAGCAGCTTGGCCATGAGCTCCTACAATGAGCAGTTCTTC	CASSLAMSSYNEQFF
TRBV5-1	15	NA	TRBD2	TRBJ2-1	TGCGCCAGCAGCCGGGGGACTAGCGGGGTCAATGAGCAGTTCTTC	CASSRGTSGVNEQFF
TRBV30	13	NA	NA	TRBJ1-2	TGTGCCTGCATTAATAGCAGGGGATATGGCTACACCTTC	CACINSRGYGYTF
TRBV27	14	few	NA	TRBJ1-5	TGTGCCAGCAGTTTTAGACAGTTCAATCAGCCCCAGCATTTT	CASSFRQFNQPQHF
TRBV7-9	12	NA	NA	TRBJ2-3	TGTGCCAGCAGCTTGTTGGAGGGAGGGCAGTATTTT	CASSLLEGGQYF
TRBV6-5	15	NA	TRBD1	TRBJ1-1	TGTGCCAGCAAAGGTTCAGGGGGAGGGAACACTGAAGCTTTCTTT	CASKGSGGGNTEAFF
TRBV5-5	13	NA	NA	TRBJ2-7	TGTGCCAGCAGCGCGGGTCCCACCTACGAGCAGTACTTC	CASSAGPTYEQYF
TRBV28	14	NA	TRBD1	TRBJ1-2	TGTGCCAGCAGGGTCCCGGGACAGGTATATGGCTACACCTTC	CASRVPGQVYGYTF
TRBV7-9	14	NA	NA	TRBJ2-7	TGTGCCAGCAGCTGGTCGCAGGAAACCTACGAGCAGTACTTC	CASSWSQETYEQYF
TRBV2	13	NA	NA	TRBJ2-4	TGTGCCAGCAGTGGGCAGGGAGGAAACATTCAGTACTTC	CASSGQGGNIQYF
TRBV4-1	15	NA	NA	TRBJ2-2	TGCGCCAGCAGCCCGCCCGGGCAGGGCACCGGGGAGCTGTTTTTT	CASSPPGQGTGELFF
TRBV25-1	16	NA	NA	TRBJ2-3	TGTGCCAGCAGTGTCGCCAGGGGAAATCGCGGTGATACGCAGTATTTT	CASSVARGNRGDTQYF
TRBV29-1	16	NA	NA	TRBJ1-5	TGCAGCGTTGTAGTTTCAAAACAGCCAAGCAATCAGCCCCAGCATTTT	CSVVVSKQPSNQPQHF
TRBV11-3	15	NA	NA	TRBJ2-1	TGTGCCAGCAGCTCAAGGCAGGGGGGCTACAATGAGCAGTTCTTC	CASSSRQGGYNEQFF
TRBV27	16	NA	NA	TRBJ1-1	TGTGCCAGCAGTTTATATAGCAGGGTGTTAAACACTGAAGCTTTCTTT	CASSLYSRVLNTEAFF
TRBV9	15	NA	NA	TRBJ1-1	TGTGCCGGCAGCCTACTACCCCAGACGAACACTGAAGCTTTCTTT	CAGSLLPQTNTEAFF
TRBV9	18	NA	TRBD2	TRBJ2-1	TGTGCCAGCAGCGTATCCGCTCTAGCGGGGGCCTCCTACAATGAGCAGTTCTTC	CASSVSALAGASYNEQFF
TRBV7-2	15	NA	NA	TRBJ2-1	TGTGCCAGCAGCCGAGCTGGGGGGTCCTACAATGAGCAGTTCTTC	CASSRAGGSYNEQFF
TRBV5-3	13	NA	NA	TRBJ2-7	TGTGCCAGAAGCAGTCGGGACACCTACGAGCAGTACTTC	CARSSRDTYEQYF
TRBV27	14	NA	TRBD2	TRBJ2-7	TGTGCCGCTTCGCCGGGGGGGCCGGGGGACGAGCAGTACTTC	CAASPGGPGDEQYF
TRBV6-1	14	NA	NA	TRBJ2-5	TGTGCCAGCAGCCACAGGGTTCGACAAGAGACCCAGTACTTC	CASSHRVRQETQYF
TRBV4-2	16	NA	NA	TRBJ1-6	TGTGCCAGCAGCCAAGACGGGGGATTAGGCAATTCACCCCTCCACTTT	CASSQDGGLGNSPLHF